The source of this T cell receptor (beta chain) is a study of T cell repertoires in cytomegalovirus infection. Germline-derived CDR1 and CDR2 are LGHDT and YNNKEL (reference sequence). The CDR3 extends over 14 amino acids. Trimming stripped 1 base from V and 7 bases from J, with 14 bases between. This clonotype occurred a few times. Its target is not known. TCRdb reprocessed the reads with MiXCR, giving one entry per CDR3 protein. The table shows 450,000 to 600,000 distinct CDR3 sequences, with around a third occurring only once. The sample here was cultured PBMCs, taken from culture after CMV antigen stimulation. The TCR comes from a human donor in good health (CMV status not recorded). Some clones in this sample may be carry-over from other donors' samples. The rearrangement links TRBV3-1 to TRBJ2-7; tentatively, D is TRBD2 (5 bases). CDR3 in amino acids: CASSQGTTGWEQYF. Written as DNA, the CDR3 is TGTGCCAGCAGCCAAGGCACCACGGGGTGGGAGCAGTACTTC.